This TCR beta chain was profiled in a study of T cell responses to AZD1222 COVID-19 vaccine. Measured with immunoSEQ multiplex PCR; TCRdb has only the in-frame clones, and not every one. The table includes 100,000 to 150,000 clones, around 84% detected once. The receptor comes from an adult in good health. Here the sequenced sample was peripheral blood, taken on day 0 of AZD1222 vaccination.

The CDR3 reads CASTRVPSNIQYF. The CDR3 bases are TGTGCCAGTACCCGGGTTCCTTCAAACATTCAGTACTTC. The chain recombines TRBV19 with TRBJ2-4; no firm D call. This CDR3 is built from 13 residues. Trimming stripped 7 bases from V and 6 bases from J, with 13 bases between. Germline CDR1 and CDR2: LNHDA and SQIVND (reference sequence).